This TCR beta chain comes out of a study of blood T cells in healthy people across ages. With regard to this clonotype: Antigen specificity is unknown.

A second 7 to 11 cycle PCR used barcoded and J-beta primers. The template-switch adaptor, which had 12 random nucleotides, put a tag on each cDNA molecule. TCRdb independently ran MiXCR on the 5' RACE reads; one entry per CDR3 protein. The table lists approximately 800,000 distinct CDR3 sequences, roughly 56% of them singletons. General observations from the study: Reliance upon unsorted PBMCs precluded definitive naive versus antigen-experienced comparison.

Per-sample PBMC isolation yielded at least 6.5 million cells. Every sample gave at least 5.5 micrograms of total RNA when it was extracted. Trimming pared 3 bases from V and 0 bases from J, leaving 7 bases between. CDR1 is SGHRS and CDR2 is YFSETQ in the germline V gene. The CDR3 covers 14 residues. The TCR was taken from a man aged 40-49 years in good health. The rearrangement joins TRBV5-1 to TRBJ2-1, with D unclear. Sequencing input: blood. CDR3 sequence (DNA): TGCGCCAGCAGCTACCAAACCTCCTACAATGAGCAGTTCTTC. It translates to CASSYQTSYNEQFF.